In this sample, the clone carrying this T cell receptor beta chain turned up once. What it binds is not known. This specimen belongs to a study of T cell responses to AZD1222 COVID-19 vaccine. General study results and limits: The sample set comprised mostly white British donors with more females, and clonal diversity was possibly underestimated. Of spike-specific TCRs, nearly half reportedly target regions left unmutated in variants.

The germline gives CDR1 SGDLS, CDR2 YYNGEE. The CDR3 contains 14 residues. V was cut by 2 bases and J by 4 bases, with 11 bases left in between. Method: immunoSEQ multiplex PCR; TCRdb's copy keeps in-frame clones and lacks some. This sample carries some 30,000 clones, 80% to 95% of them seen once, and the ten largest clones take under 50%. The sample consisted of peripheral blood, taken on day 0 of AZD1222 vaccination. The chain combines TRBV9 with TRBJ2-3; D perhaps matches TRBD1 (6 bases). The clonotype was recovered from an adult in good health. Here the CDR3 reads CASSVNTGSDTQYF. The CDR3 DNA follows: TGTGCCAGCAGCGTTAACACAGGGTCAGATACGCAGTATTTT.